This T cell receptor beta chain was observed in a study of T cells in Graves' hyperthyroidism and ophthalmopathy (dated by TCRdb to about 2019). For the study in its entirety: Peripheral blood was sampled at the time of initial diagnosis, prior to any treatment. To identify TCR V-J signatures that set the groups apart, the researchers used a discovery cohort of more than 95 patients, made up of under 45 with Graves' ophthalmopathy and around 58 with stable Graves' hyperthyroidism. Whether ophthalmopathy could be predicted prospectively was tested in an independent validation cohort made up of approximately 19 hyperthyroidism patients plus 17 patients who later progressed to ophthalmopathy. For training and testing, the 110 or so patients in the discovery cohort were randomly divided in a 7:3 ratio. Thyroid tissue and blood T-cell repertoires from several Graves' hyperthyroidism patients were also compared in the study. After blood sampling, hyperthyroidism patients were treated with methimazole at a starting dose of 30 mg daily, and ophthalmopathy patients were treated with high-dose intravenous methylprednisolone. According to the paper, TCR Vbeta CDR3 sequencing was carried out on approximately 140 peripheral blood samples, which came from 40 to 45 ophthalmopathy, approximately 72 hyperthyroidism and approximately 17 progressor patients. General findings and caveats noted by the study authors: During validation, the model predicted progression to ophthalmopathy a median of around 7 months ahead of onset, with almost 71% sensitivity and about 72% specificity. No statistical method was used to fix the sample size in advance, and group allocation was not hidden from the investigators. Most expanded thyroid clonotypes (frequency above 0.001) were also detected in blood, a finding suggesting that blood repertoires may reflect thyroid immune responses. A model built on a 13 V-J signature distinguished ophthalmopathy from stable hyperthyroidism, reaching about 88% sensitivity and approximately 81% specificity in cross-validation and 80%/75% in testing.

The TCR beta CDR3 regions were amplified from the RNA transcripts. A first-round RT-PCR of the TCR CDR3 used the HTBI primer set with the Qiagen OneStep RT-PCR kit. A second multiplex PCR round built the libraries, followed by size selection and purification. Sequencing of the libraries was done on an Illumina HiSeq2000 using paired-end 100 bp reads. On the study's bioinformatics: SOAPnuke was used to process the raw data, with reads discarded if the reads contained adapters or uncalled bases, had a mean Phred below 15, or lacked an exact constant-primer or identifier match. COPE v1.2.5 was used to merge the high-quality paired reads, and each unique nucleotide sequence was defined as a clonotype. MiTCR v1.1 was used to align the clonotypes against IMGT TRBV, TRBD and TRBJ reference segments. The analysis included only V-J combinations with a frequency above 0.0001, which together covered more than 98% of the repertoires. The TCS score was defined as F50 (clonal expansion) divided by E x V (chaos), with BLOSUM62-based TCRdist calculated between CDR3 peptides within each V-J. Welch's t-statistics and random forest reduced roughly 500 V-J features to roughly 13, which were used in a naive Bayes classifier (R e1071). TCRdb trimmed the raw reads at Q25, called clones with MiXCR and kept productive beta chains. One record per CDR3 amino acid sequence lists the most common genes and DNA. The V and J calls reflect TCRdb's pipeline rather than the authors' work. The sample table lists about 520,000 distinct CDR3 sequences, around 24% of them with a count of one. In total, the top ten clones hold around 11% of the sample.

Ophthalmopathy patients had moderately to severely active disease, with a Clinical Activity Score of 3 or more, a NOSPECS grade of 4 or more, and a disease duration of less than 3 months. Exclusion was applied to patients with uncontrolled infections, other autoimmune diseases, pregnancy or lactation. Diagnoses relied on clinical symptoms, serum thyroxine and TRAb, thyroid ultrasound and orbital computed tomography. Ficoll-Paque density gradient centrifugation was used to isolate PBMCs from about 10 ml of fresh peripheral blood. Trizol reagent was used to extract total RNA, and RNA quality was then checked on an Agilent 2100 Bioanalyzer. V trim: 6 bases; J trim: 1 base; unmatched bases: 7. From the germline V gene, CDR1 is MNHNS and CDR2 is SASEGT. The CDR3 goes from the cysteine to the phenylalanine over 15 residues. Solely the CDR3 DNA is kept, with 45 bases framed from the first base. This clonotype was observed a handful of times. Its antigen remains unidentified. No base qualities exist here, and no much larger clone lies one base off it.

Sequenced material: blood. The sequence came from a woman in her twenties or thirties with Graves' ophthalmopathy. The rearranged segments are TRBV6-1 and TRBJ2-7, and 9 junctional nucleotides match TRBD1. The CDR3 corresponds to CASRLGGQGSYEQYF. The DNA reads TGTGCCAGCAGACTAGGGGGACAGGGTTCCTACGAGCAGTACTTC.